This T cell receptor (beta chain) is from a study of blood T cell repertoires in COVID-19. Looking at the study overall: PBMCs, B-cell-depleted T cells, or T cells provided the cDNA or gDNA that made up the material.

The germline CDR1 and CDR2 sequences are SGHTA and FQGNSA. Trimming cost V 3 bases and J 1 base; bases outside gene matches: 3. The CDR3 is 14 amino acids. Original data processing: Scientists estimated how many nucleated cells there were by amplifying reference gene primers. The method was immunoSEQ multiplex PCR; TCRdb's version includes in-frame clones alone and lacks a portion of them. That table is the source of V, J and clone size, and D and trimming were worked out from the DNA. This repertoire shows under 350,000 clones, roughly 85% found once; its top ten account for 13%. The gene calls are TRBV7-2 and TRBJ2-7; TRBD2 agrees at 7 bases. The sample comprised peripheral blood. This sequence originates from a human donor in a cohort sampled during active COVID-19. Here the CDR3 reads CASSLVGGSYEQYF. CDR3 coding DNA: TGTGCCAGCAGCTTGGTGGGGGGGTCCTACGAGCAGTACTTC. Combining the CDR3 with reference TRBV7-2 and TRBJ2-7 gives the whole variable domain GAGVSQSPSNKVTEKGKDVELRCDPISGHTALYWYRQSLGQGLEFLIYFQGNSAPDKSGLPSDRFSAERTGGSVSTLTIQRTQQEDSAVYLCASSLVGGSYEQYFGPGTRLTVT.